This T cell receptor (beta chain) is drawn from a study of CD8 T cells in Susac syndrome. Study-level background: Patients with Susac syndrome were therapy-naive, treated with corticosteroids, or treated with intravenous immunoglobulin alone when blood was collected. Study findings and constraints: None of the CD4+ T cell repertoires in Susac syndrome showed clonal expansion.

A note on this clonotype: Its antigen is unidentified. The junction departs from germline at one end; a sequencing error may be responsible.

RNA amounts of about 0.45 to 1 ug underwent reverse transcription with random hexamers. Amplification of TCR beta CDR3 by immunoSEQ multiplex PCR spanned 54 Vbeta and 13 Jbeta. Each CDR3 protein is one row after TCRdb ran MiXCR on the immunoSEQ multiplex PCR reads. The sample comprises 150,000 to 200,000 distinct CDR3 sequences, approximately 96% of which are singletons, and 0.09% to 0.1% rests with the top ten. CD8+ and CD4+ T cells were negatively isolated; TEMRA cells were FACS-enriched. The source material was CD4+ T cells from PBMCs. This sequence was found in a human donor with Susac syndrome.

CDR3 in DNA: TGTGCTAGCAGCTTGGGGGCTCAGCCCAGTAGCGGGGAGCTGTTTTTT. It yields the protein CASSLGAQPSSGELFF. The rearrangement uses TRBV7-7 and TRBJ2-2, with TRBD1 as a possible D gene (6 bases). The length of the CDR3 is 16 residues. Germline V gene sequence: CDR1 SSHAT, CDR2 FNYEAQ (reference sequence).